This entry lists 17 T cell receptor beta chains sequenced from one sample in a study of CD8+CD57+ T cells in acquired aplastic anemia. The use of genomic DNA as template underpinned the TCR beta VDJ and CDR3 profiling. TCRdb independently ran MiXCR on the reads; one entry per CDR3 protein. The sample shows about 190,000 distinct CDR3 sequences, 54% of them seen only once. The sample taken for sequencing was sorted CD4+, CD8+, or CD8+CD57+ T cells (not recorded which) from PBMCs. Receptors were obtained from a human donor in good health, serving as a control.

This clonotype was detected many times. The CDR3, as DNA: TGTGCCAGCAGCCAACTAGACAGGGAAGCTTTCTTT. It translates to CASSQLDREAFF. The chain links TRBV3-1 to TRBJ1-1, with D perhaps TRBD1 (6 bases). The germline gives CDR1 LGHDT, CDR2 YNNKEL (reference sequence). V lost 2 bases and J 8 bases, leaving 9 bases between the germline ends. The CDR3 length is 12 residues.

This clonotype was seen ten or more times. The chain couples TRBV7-9 to TRBJ1-5; the D is unclear. Looked up from germline, CDR1 is SEHNR and CDR2 is FQNEAQ (reference sequence). The CDR3 has 21 residues. V was pared by 1 base and J by 0 bases, with 25 bases between. CDR3 residues: CASSLDVETIVWGYSNQPQHF. The CDR3 nucleotides read TGTGCCAGCAGCTTAGATGTGGAAACTATCGTATGGGGTTATAGCAATCAGCCCCAGCATTTT.

On this clonotype itself: The CDR3 does not end in the conserved phenylalanine or tryptophan, so this is likely a read error. The rearrangement uses TRBV19 and TRBJ2-5; D is perhaps TRBD2 (5 bases). Trimming shortened V by 4 bases and J by 1 base, and 22 bases separated the two germline ends. Germline V gives CDR1 LNHDA, CDR2 SQIVND (reference sequence). The CDR3 runs 18 residues. The CDR3: CASSTRARKPPPQETQYY. CDR3 nucleotide sequence: TGTGCCAGTAGTACGAGGGCCAGGAAACCCCCCCCCCAAGAGACCCAGTACTAC.

CDR3 loop: CASSYGSGVEAFF. The CDR3 nucleotides are TGTGCCAGCAGCTATGGATCAGGGGTTGAAGCTTTCTTT. The chain is built from TRBV7-3 and TRBJ1-1, with a possible D match to TRBD1 (6 bases). The CDR3 is 13 residues long. CDR1 and CDR2 (germline): SGHTA, FQGTGA. Trimming cost V 4 bases and J 7 bases, with 13 bases left between them. Using reference TRBV7-3 and TRBJ1-1 for the parts outside the CDR3, the full variable domain is GAGVSQTPSNKVTEKGKYVELRCDPISGHTALYWYRQSLGQGPEFLIYFQGTGAADDSGLPNDRFFAVRPEGSVSTLKIQRTERGDSAVYLCASSYGSGVEAFFGQGTRLTVV.

The V and J genes are TRBV20-1 and TRBJ1-6; D is uncertain. Germline values: CDR1 DFQATT, CDR2 SNEGSKA (reference sequence). Trimming removed 6 bases from V and 10 bases from J, with 16 bases in between. There are 13 residues in the CDR3. CDR3 sequence reads: CSARRTGSSPLHF. In DNA, the CDR3 is TGCAGTGCCCGACGGACGGGAAGCTCACCCCTCCACTTT.

As to this clonotype: One end of the junction fails to match germline, which may point to a read error. V gene TRBV11-3 combines with J gene TRBJ2-3, with D perhaps matching TRBD2 (6 bases). This CDR3 comprises 16 residues. Looked up from germline, CDR1 is SGHNT and CDR2 is YENEEA. The CDR3 DNA follows: TGTGCCGGCAGCCGCTTGGGAGCGGGTAGCACAGATACGCAGTATTTT. The encoded protein is CAGSRLGAGSTDTQYF.

This clonotype was detected only a few times. CDR3 loop: CASRVGGAGEKLFF. Written as DNA, the CDR3 is TGTGCCAGCAGGGTAGGGGGGGCCGGGGAAAAACTGTTTTTT. This chain uses TRBV6-5 with TRBJ1-4; D may be TRBD1 (6 bases). This CDR3 region has 14 residues. Per germline, CDR1 MNHEY and CDR2 SVGAGI. V lost 6 bases to trimming and J lost 8 bases, with 16 bases between them.

This clonotype was counted ten times or more. The genes are TRBV3-1 and TRBJ2-5; 11 positions match TRBD2. In germline, CDR1 is LGHDT, CDR2 YNNKEL (reference sequence). The ends lost 2 bases at V and 5 bases at J; junction bases unmatched: 4. This CDR3 is 15 amino acids long. CDR3 coding DNA: TGTGCCAGCAGCCAATCTAGCGGGGGGCGGGAGACCCAGTACTTC. Amino acid sequence: CASSQSSGGRETQYF.

This clonotype was counted only a few times. This may be a read error: a much more frequent sequence differs by one nucleotide. V gene TRBV4-3 combines with J gene TRBJ2-5; no firm D call. The CDR3 covers 15 residues. Germline V gene data show CDR1 as LGHNA and CDR2 as YSLEER. CDR3 residues: CASSQPTTAQETRYF. The CDR3 region has the DNA TGCGCCAGCAGCCAACCTACTACGGCACAAGAGACCCGGTACTTC.

This chain links TRBV7-2 with TRBJ2-5; 15 bases are shared with TRBD2. This CDR3 contains 17 residues. V was pared by 1 base and J by 4 bases, with 4 bases of the junction left unmatched. Per germline, CDR1 SGHTA and CDR2 FQGNSA. CDR3 coding DNA: TGTGCCAGCAGCTTAGGGACTAGCGGGGGGGGTACAGAGACCCAGTACTTC. Protein sequence: CASSLGTSGGGTETQYF.

The chain joins TRBV7-9 to TRBJ2-7, with D perhaps matching TRBD1 (5 bases). V lost 6 bases and J 5 bases, leaving 17 bases between the germline ends. This CDR3 is 14 amino acids long. The germline V gene has CDR1 SEHNR and CDR2 FQNEAQ (reference sequence). This CDR3 reads CASRSDTNPHEQYF. The CDR3 DNA reads TGTGCCAGCAGGTCGGACACCAACCCCCACGAGCAGTACTTC.

This clonotype was found a few times. The chain combines TRBV14 with TRBJ2-3; D possibly corresponds to TRBD2 (5 bases). There are 13 residues in the CDR3. Germline values: CDR1 SGHDN, CDR2 FVKESK. The V and J ends lost 7 bases and 7 bases respectively, with 15 bases between them. This chain's CDR3 is CASNLGPGNTQYF. CDR3 nucleotide sequence: TGTGCCAGCAACTTAGGGCCGGGGAATACGCAGTATTTT. Looking up the rest from reference TRBV14 and TRBJ2-3 gives the full variable domain: EAGVTQFPSHSVIEKGQTVTLRCDPISGHDNLYWYRRVMGKEIKFLLHFVKESKQDESGMPNNRFLAERTGGTYSTLKVQPAELEDSGVYFCASNLGPGNTQYFGPGTRLTVL.

The sample holds a few counts of this clonotype. The chain joins TRBV28 to TRBJ1-2, with 9 positions matching TRBD1. Germline CDR1 and CDR2: MDHEN and SYDVKM. The CDR3 runs to 15 residues. V shed 3 bases, J shed 4 bases, and the junction held 6 bases outside the gene matches. CDR3: CASSLWDRDVYGYTF. CDR3 DNA: TGTGCCAGCAGTTTGTGGGACAGGGATGTCTATGGCTACACCTTC.

This clonotype appeared many times. The gene calls are TRBV12-3 or TRBV12-4 and TRBJ2-5; tentative D call: TRBD2 (7 bases). The CDR3 contains 17 residues. V lost 1 base and J 0 bases, leaving 15 bases between the germline ends. CDR3 residues: CASSLGGGLPYQETQYF. CDR3 coding DNA: TGTGCCAGCAGTTTAGGAGGGGGACTACCGTACCAAGAGACCCAGTACTTC.

This clonotype was observed at least ten times. This chain uses TRBV7-8 with TRBJ1-5, with D perhaps TRBD1 (5 bases). The V gene lost 1 base and the J gene lost 2 bases, with 12 bases spanning the gap. The germline CDR1 and CDR2 sequences are SGHVS and FQNEAQ. The length of the CDR3 is 16 residues. The CDR3 sequence: CASSLVGVSGNQPQHF. The CDR3 DNA sequence: TGTGCCAGCAGCTTAGTGGGGGTTAGTGGCAATCAGCCCCAGCATTTT.

The CDR3 DNA reads TGTGCCAGTAACGGGTATACAGATACGCAGTATTTT. This sequence encodes CASNGYTDTQYF. V gene TRBV6-6 combines with J gene TRBJ2-3, with D hard to call. Germline CDR1 reads MNHNY; CDR2 reads SVGAGI (reference sequence). V was shortened by 9 bases and J by 3 bases, with 10 bases between the two germline ends. This CDR3 is 12 amino acids long.

The gene calls are TRBV2 and TRBJ1-2; no clear D. The CDR3 loop spans 11 amino acids. Trimming stripped 8 bases from V and 1 base from J, with 5 bases between. Germline CDR1 reads SNHLY; CDR2 reads FYNNEI. For the CDR3, the DNA is TGTGCCAGCGGGGATAACTATGGCTACACCTTC. This codes for CASGDNYGYTF. Full variable domain (missing parts from reference TRBV2 and TRBJ1-2): EPEVTQTPSHQVTQMGQEVILRCVPISNHLYFYWYRQILGQKVEFLVSFYNNEISEKSEIFDDQFSVERPDGSNFTLKIRSTKLEDSAMYFCASGDNYGYTFGSGTRLTVV.